These T cell receptor beta chains were read from a single sample in a study of T cell responses to AZD1222 COVID-19 vaccine. The table came from immunoSEQ multiplex PCR; TCRdb's copy has only in-frame clones and leaves some out. The sample shows 68,000 or so clones, around 80% of them seen only once. Sequenced material: peripheral blood, taken on day 0 of AZD1222 vaccination. These receptors were taken from an adult in good health. Both conserved end residues are part of each CDR3. The D gene is left open where the match is weak. Part of the rows lack a size; the others show once, few, many or a class for expanded clones.

.,TRBJ2-2,.,TRBV3-1/TRBV3-2,TGTGCCAGCAGCCAATGGAGGGGAAGGGAGCTGTTTTTT,CASSQWRGRELFF
few,TRBJ2-7,.,TRBV7-2,TGTGCCAGCAGCTTATCCTCGGGGCAGGCCTCGAGAAACGAGCAGTACTTC,CASSLSSGQASRNEQYF
.,TRBJ1-5,.,TRBV4-1,TGCGCCAGCAGCCAAGAATGGGGCCAGCCCCAGCATTTT,CASSQEWGQPQHF
.,TRBJ2-1,.,TRBV7-9,TGTGCCAGCAGCCTCCGGGACAAATACTACAATGAGCAGTTCTTC,CASSLRDKYYNEQFF
.,TRBJ1-2,.,TRBV9,TGTGCCAGCAGCGTAGGCCTGGGACATGGGTATGGCTACACCTTC,CASSVGLGHGYGYTF
.,TRBJ2-7,TRBD1,TRBV27,TGTGCCAGCAGTTTAGGGGACAGGGCGTACGAGCAGTACTTC,CASSLGDRAYEQYF
.,TRBJ2-2,.,TRBV7-8,TGTGCCAGCAGCTTAGTTGGACAGTCCACCGGGGAGCTGTTTTTT,CASSLVGQSTGELFF
.,TRBJ2-3,.,TRBV14,TGTGCCAGCAGCCGCAGACTAGGAAGCACAGATACGCAGTATTTT,CASSRRLGSTDTQYF
.,TRBJ2-1,TRBD2,TRBV3-1/TRBV3-2,TGTGCCAGCAGCCAGCGGGGGGTTAGCAATGAGCAGTTCTTC,CASSQRGVSNEQFF
few,TRBJ1-6,.,TRBV25-1,TGTGCCAGCAGTGGAATGGTAGGGAATTCACCCCTCCACTTT,CASSGMVGNSPLHF
.,TRBJ1-4,.,TRBV19,TGTGCCAGTAGTATTCCAGGGGAGGTGGAAACTAATGAAAAACTGTTTTTT,CASSIPGEVETNEKLFF
once,TRBJ2-2,.,TRBV18,TGTGCCAGCTCAACCGCTAGAGACACCGGGGAGCTGTTTTTT,CASSTARDTGELFF
.,TRBJ2-1,.,TRBV6-4,TGTGCCAGCAGTGACTCTGGCAGGAGCTCCTACAATGAGCAGTTCTTC,CASSDSGRSSYNEQFF
.,TRBJ2-7,TRBD1,TRBV5-4,TGTGCCAGCAGCTCAGGGGGGGACAGGGGCTCCTACGAGCAGTACTTC,CASSSGGDRGSYEQYF
.,TRBJ1-4,.,TRBV2,TGTGCCAGCACTCAATTCCGACAGGCCGCTAATGAAAAACTGTTTTTT,CASTQFRQAANEKLFF
.,TRBJ2-3,.,TRBV6-6,TGTGCCAGCAGTTACCCGCCGGGGGGCACTACAGATACGCAGTATTTT,CASSYPPGGTTDTQYF
.,TRBJ2-2,TRBD1,TRBV9,TGTGCCAGCAGCCCGGAGCATGGGCCGGGACAGGGAATCGGGGAGCTGTTTTTT,CASSPEHGPGQGIGELFF
.,TRBJ1-5,.,TRBV13,TGTGCCAGCAGCTTAGGTCCAGGGACCTATAGCAATCAGCCCCAGCATTTT,CASSLGPGTYSNQPQHF
.,TRBJ1-4,.,TRBV19,TGTGCCAGTAGTATCGGTCCTCTCGGGGGTAGTGAAAAACTGTTTTTT,CASSIGPLGGSEKLFF
.,TRBJ2-3,TRBD1,TRBV30,TGTGCCTGGAGAAAAGACAGGGGTTCTATAGATACGCAGTATTTT,CAWRKDRGSIDTQYF
few,TRBJ1-6,.,TRBV27,TGTGCCAGCAGTTTAGGGCCTGCGGCGAATTCACCCCTCCACTTT,CASSLGPAANSPLHF
.,TRBJ2-7,TRBD2,TRBV28,TGTGCCAGCAGTTCGCCCAGCGGGGGGACGCCGGGGGAGCAGTACTTC,CASSSPSGGTPGEQYF
.,TRBJ1-5,TRBD1,TRBV15,TGTGCCACCAGCTTTAGAAGAGAGACAGGGGGAGGTAGCAATCAGCCCCAGCATTTT,CATSFRRETGGGSNQPQHF
.,TRBJ2-2,TRBD1,TRBV11-3,TGTGCCAGCAGCAACGACAGGGTTTATAACACCGGGGAGCTGTTTTTT,CASSNDRVYNTGELFF
.,TRBJ2-2,TRBD2,TRBV7-9,TGTGCCAGCAGCTTATTAGCGGGGTTACTGCTCACCGGGGAGCTGTTTTTT,CASSLLAGLLLTGELFF
.,TRBJ2-7,.,TRBV10-3,TGTGCCTCCAGCTCGGGGGTCGGGGGAGCTTACGAGCAGTACTTC,CASSSGVGGAYEQYF
.,TRBJ2-1,TRBD2,TRBV5-1,TGCGCCAGCAGCTCGTTAAGGGATAGCGGGGCCTACAATGAGCAGTTCTTC,CASSSLRDSGAYNEQFF
.,TRBJ1-5,TRBD1,TRBV7-9,TGTGCCAGCAGATCCCGACAGGGGGCAGATAATCAGCCCCAGCATTTT,CASRSRQGADNQPQHF
.,TRBJ1-1,TRBD1,TRBV11-2,TGTGCCAGCAGCCCCCGACAGGGGTGGGTTCCTGAAGCTTTCTTT,CASSPRQGWVPEAFF
.,TRBJ1-1,.,TRBV10-1,TGCGCCAGCAGTGAGTCGACCCCTAACACTGAAGCTTTCTTT,CASSESTPNTEAFF
.,TRBJ2-1,TRBD1,TRBV10-3,TGTGCCATCAGGACTAGGACAGGGAGCTCCTACAATGAGCAGTTCTTC,CAIRTRTGSSYNEQFF
once,TRBJ2-5,.,TRBV27,TGTGCCAGCAGTTTAATAGAGGGGACCCAGTACTTC,CASSLIEGTQYF
.,TRBJ1-4,.,TRBV9,TGTGCCAGCAGCGTAGAAGGACTCACAACTAATGAAAAACTGTTTTTT,CASSVEGLTTNEKLFF
.,TRBJ2-4,TRBD1,TRBV6-5,TGTGCCAGCATCCCTGGGACAGGGGACATTGACATTCAGTACTTC,CASIPGTGDIDIQYF
few,TRBJ2-7,TRBD1,TRBV29-1,TGCAGCGTTGAGGAGGCAGGGGGCTCCTACGAGCAGTACTTC,CSVEEAGGSYEQYF
.,TRBJ2-3,.,TRBV6-5,TGTGCCAGCAGTTACTCTGGCGCAGGAAGAACAGATACGCAGTATTTT,CASSYSGAGRTDTQYF
.,TRBJ2-5,TRBD2,TRBV3-1/TRBV3-2,TGTGCCAGCAGCCATACCGGGACTATTGTACAAGAGACCCAGTACTTC,CASSHTGTIVQETQYF
.,TRBJ1-1,.,TRBV7-9,TGTGCCAGCAGTTATCCCAGCAACACTGAAGCTTTCTTT,CASSYPSNTEAFF
.,TRBJ1-5,.,TRBV6-5,TGTGCCAGCAGCTTATTGCCTGAGAATCAGCCCCAGCATTTT,CASSLLPENQPQHF
.,TRBJ2-3,TRBD2,TRBV4-3,TGCGCCAGCAGCCAAGCTAGCGGGGGAATAGATACGCAGTATTTT,CASSQASGGIDTQYF
.,TRBJ2-3,.,TRBV27,TGTGCCAGCAGTTTAGTCGGCAGCACAGATACGCAGTATTTT,CASSLVGSTDTQYF
.,TRBJ1-1,.,TRBV11-2,TGTGCCAGCAGCCCAATGTTGAACACTGAAGCTTTCTTT,CASSPMLNTEAFF
few,TRBJ2-5,.,TRBV5-4,TGTGCCAGCAGCAACTTCAGGGAGACCCAGTACTTC,CASSNFRETQYF
few,TRBJ2-7,TRBD2,TRBV10-3,TGTGCCATCAGTGAGTCTTCCGCCCGTATTGGGAGCGGGGATAACTACGAGCAGTACTTC,CAISESSARIGSGDNYEQYF
.,TRBJ1-5,TRBD1,TRBV2,TGTGCCAGCAGTGCCCAGGGGGGCTTCGATCAGCCCCAGCATTTT,CASSAQGGFDQPQHF
.,TRBJ1-1,.,TRBV20-1,TGCAGTGCTCCGGATGAGGCTGAAGCTTTCTTT,CSAPDEAEAFF
.,TRBJ2-7,.,TRBV5-1,TGCGCCAGCAGCTTGGCCGCGGGGGCCGGGTACGAGCAGTACTTC,CASSLAAGAGYEQYF
.,TRBJ1-4,.,TRBV5-1,TGCGCCAGCAGCTTGGTTTCGGGGGGTAATGAAAAACTGTTTTTT,CASSLVSGGNEKLFF